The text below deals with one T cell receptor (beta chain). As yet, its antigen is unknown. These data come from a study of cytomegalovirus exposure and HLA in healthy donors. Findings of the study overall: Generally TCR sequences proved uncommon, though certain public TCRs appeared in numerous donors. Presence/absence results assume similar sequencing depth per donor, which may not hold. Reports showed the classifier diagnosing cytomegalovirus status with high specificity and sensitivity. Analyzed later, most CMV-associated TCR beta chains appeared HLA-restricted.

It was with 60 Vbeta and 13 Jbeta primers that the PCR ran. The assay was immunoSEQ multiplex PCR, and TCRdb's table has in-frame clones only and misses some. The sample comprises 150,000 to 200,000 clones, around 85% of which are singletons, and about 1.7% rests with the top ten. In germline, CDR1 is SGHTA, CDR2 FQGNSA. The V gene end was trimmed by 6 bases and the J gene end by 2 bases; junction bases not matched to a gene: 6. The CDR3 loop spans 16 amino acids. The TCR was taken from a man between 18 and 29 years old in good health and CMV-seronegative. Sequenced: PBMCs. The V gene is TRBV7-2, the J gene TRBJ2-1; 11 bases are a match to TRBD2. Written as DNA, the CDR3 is TGTGCCAGCAGTTCCCTTAGCGGGGGGGCCTACAATGAGCAGTTCTTC. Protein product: CASSSLSGGAYNEQFF.